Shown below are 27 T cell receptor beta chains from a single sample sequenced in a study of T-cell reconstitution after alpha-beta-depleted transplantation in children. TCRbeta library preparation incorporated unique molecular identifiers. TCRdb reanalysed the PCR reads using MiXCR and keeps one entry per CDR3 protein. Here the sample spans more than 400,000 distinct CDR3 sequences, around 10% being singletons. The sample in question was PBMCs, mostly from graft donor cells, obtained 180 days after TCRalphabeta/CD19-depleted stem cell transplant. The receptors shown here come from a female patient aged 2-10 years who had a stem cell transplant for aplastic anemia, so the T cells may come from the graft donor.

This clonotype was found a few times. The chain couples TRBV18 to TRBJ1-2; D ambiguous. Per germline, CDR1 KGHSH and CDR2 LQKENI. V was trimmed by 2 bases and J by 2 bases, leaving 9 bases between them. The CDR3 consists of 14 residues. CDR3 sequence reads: CASSPNAGNYGYTF. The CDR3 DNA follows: TGTGCCAGCTCACCAAACGCGGGCAACTATGGCTACACCTTC.

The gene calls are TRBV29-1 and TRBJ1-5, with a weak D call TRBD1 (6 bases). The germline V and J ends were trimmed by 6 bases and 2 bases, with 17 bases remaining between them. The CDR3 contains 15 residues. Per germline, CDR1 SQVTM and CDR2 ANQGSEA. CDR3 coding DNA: TGCAGCGTGGTGACAGGCCCCTTGGGCAATCAGCCCCAGCATTTT. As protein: CSVVTGPLGNQPQHF.

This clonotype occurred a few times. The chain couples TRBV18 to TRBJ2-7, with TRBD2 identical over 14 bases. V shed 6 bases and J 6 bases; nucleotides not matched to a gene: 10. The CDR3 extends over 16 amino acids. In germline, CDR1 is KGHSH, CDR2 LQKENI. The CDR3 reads CASSSTSGRAQGEQYV. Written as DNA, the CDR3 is TGTGCCAGCTCCTCGACTAGCGGGAGGGCCCAGGGCGAGCAGTACGTC.

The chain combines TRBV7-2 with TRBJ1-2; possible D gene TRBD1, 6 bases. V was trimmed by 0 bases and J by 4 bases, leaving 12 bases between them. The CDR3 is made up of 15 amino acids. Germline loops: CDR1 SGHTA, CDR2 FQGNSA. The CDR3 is CASSLAPGEPYGYTF. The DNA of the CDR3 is TGTGCCAGCAGCTTAGCCCCAGGGGAGCCCTATGGCTACACCTTC.

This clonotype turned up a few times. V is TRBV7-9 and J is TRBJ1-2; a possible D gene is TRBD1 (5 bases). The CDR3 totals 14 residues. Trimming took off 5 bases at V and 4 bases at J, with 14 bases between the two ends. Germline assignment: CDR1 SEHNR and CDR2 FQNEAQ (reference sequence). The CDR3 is CASSQTGGPYGYTF. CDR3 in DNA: TGTGCCAGCAGCCAAACTGGGGGTCCCTATGGCTACACCTTC.

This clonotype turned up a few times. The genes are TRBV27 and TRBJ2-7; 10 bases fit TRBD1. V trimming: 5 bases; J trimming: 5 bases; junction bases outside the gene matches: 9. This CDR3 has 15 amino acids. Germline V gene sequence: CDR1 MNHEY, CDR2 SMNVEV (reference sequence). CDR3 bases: TGTGCCAGCAGTCCCCTCGGGACAGGGGCCAACGAGCAGTACTTC. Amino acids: CASSPLGTGANEQYF.

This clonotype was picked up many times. CDR3 protein: CASSLWQGIPTSQETQYF. The CDR3 region has the DNA TGTGCCAGCAGTTTATGGCAGGGGATTCCCACCAGCCAAGAGACCCAGTACTTC. J is TRBJ2-5 and V is TRBV28; D may be TRBD1 (6 bases). Trimming pared 0 bases from V and 1 base from J, leaving 18 bases between. Germline assignment: CDR1 MDHEN and CDR2 SYDVKM. CDR3 length: 18 residues.

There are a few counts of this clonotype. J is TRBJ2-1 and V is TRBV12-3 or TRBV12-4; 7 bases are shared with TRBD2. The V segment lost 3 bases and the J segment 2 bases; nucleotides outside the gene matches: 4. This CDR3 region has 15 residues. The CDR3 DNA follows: TGTGCCAGCAGTTTCGCTCTAGCGGCCTACAATGAGCAGTTCTTC. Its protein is CASSFALAAYNEQFF.

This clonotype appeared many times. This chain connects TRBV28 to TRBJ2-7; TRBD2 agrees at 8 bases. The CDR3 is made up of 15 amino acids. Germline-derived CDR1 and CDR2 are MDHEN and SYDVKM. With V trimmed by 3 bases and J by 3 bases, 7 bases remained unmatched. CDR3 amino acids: CASSFGLAGFYEQYF. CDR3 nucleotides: TGTGCCAGCAGTTTCGGGCTAGCGGGCTTCTACGAGCAGTACTTC.

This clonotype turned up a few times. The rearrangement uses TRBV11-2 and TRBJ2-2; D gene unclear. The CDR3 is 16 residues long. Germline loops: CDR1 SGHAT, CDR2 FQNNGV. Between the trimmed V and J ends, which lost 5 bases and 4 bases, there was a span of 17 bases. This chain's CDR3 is CASSLRTHWVTGELFF. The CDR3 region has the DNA TGTGCCAGCAGCCTTCGGACCCACTGGGTCACCGGGGAGCTGTTTTTT.

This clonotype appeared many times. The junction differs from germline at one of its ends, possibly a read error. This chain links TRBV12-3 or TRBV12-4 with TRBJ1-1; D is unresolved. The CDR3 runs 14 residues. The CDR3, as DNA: TGTGCCAGCAGATTAGGGCCAGCAAACACTGAAGCTTTCTTT. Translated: CASRLGPANTEAFF.

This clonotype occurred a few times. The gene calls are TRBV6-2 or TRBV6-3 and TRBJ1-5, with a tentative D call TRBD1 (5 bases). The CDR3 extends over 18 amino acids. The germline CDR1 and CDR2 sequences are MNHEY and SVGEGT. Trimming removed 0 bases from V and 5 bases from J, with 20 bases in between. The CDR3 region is CASSYSIPVEGYDQPQHF. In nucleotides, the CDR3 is TGTGCCAGCAGTTACTCGATTCCTGTAGAGGGGTACGATCAGCCCCAGCATTTT.

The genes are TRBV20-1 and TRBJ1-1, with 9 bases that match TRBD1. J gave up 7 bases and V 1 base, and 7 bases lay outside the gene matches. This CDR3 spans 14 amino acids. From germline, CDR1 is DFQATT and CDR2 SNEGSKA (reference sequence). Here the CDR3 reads CSARVATGGFEAFF. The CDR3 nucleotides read TGCAGTGCTAGAGTCGCGACAGGGGGATTTGAAGCTTTCTTT.

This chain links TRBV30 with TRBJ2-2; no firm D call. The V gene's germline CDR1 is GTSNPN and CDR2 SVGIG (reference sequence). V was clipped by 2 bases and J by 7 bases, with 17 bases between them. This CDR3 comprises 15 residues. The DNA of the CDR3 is TGTGCCTGGAGTTTGGGCACACCGGAAGGCGGGGAGCTGTTTTTT. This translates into CAWSLGTPEGGELFF.

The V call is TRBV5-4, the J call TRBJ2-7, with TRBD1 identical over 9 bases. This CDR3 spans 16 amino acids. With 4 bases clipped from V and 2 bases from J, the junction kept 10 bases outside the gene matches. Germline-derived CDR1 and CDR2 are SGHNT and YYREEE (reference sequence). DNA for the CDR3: TGTGCCAGCAGCGACTCACAGGGGGCGCGGGCCTACGAGCAGTACTTC. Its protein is CASSDSQGARAYEQYF.

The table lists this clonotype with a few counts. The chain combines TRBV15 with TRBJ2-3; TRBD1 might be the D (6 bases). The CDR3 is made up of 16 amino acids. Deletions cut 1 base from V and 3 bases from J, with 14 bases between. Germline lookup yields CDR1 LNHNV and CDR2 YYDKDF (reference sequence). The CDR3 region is CATSRVERTATDTQYF. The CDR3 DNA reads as TGTGCCACCAGCAGAGTGGAGCGGACAGCGACAGATACGCAGTATTTT.

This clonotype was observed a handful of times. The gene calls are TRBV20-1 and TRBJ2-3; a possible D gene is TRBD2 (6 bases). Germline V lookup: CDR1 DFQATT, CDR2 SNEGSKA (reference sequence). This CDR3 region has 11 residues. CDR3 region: CSRRGTRAQYF. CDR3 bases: TGCAGCAGGAGGGGCACTAGGGCGCAGTATTTT.

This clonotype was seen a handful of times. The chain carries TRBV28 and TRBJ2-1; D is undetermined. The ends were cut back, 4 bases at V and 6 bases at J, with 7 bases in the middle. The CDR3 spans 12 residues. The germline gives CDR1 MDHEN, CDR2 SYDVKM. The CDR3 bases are TGTGCCAGCAGTTCGGAATTCAATGAGCAGTTCTTC. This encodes CASSSEFNEQFF.

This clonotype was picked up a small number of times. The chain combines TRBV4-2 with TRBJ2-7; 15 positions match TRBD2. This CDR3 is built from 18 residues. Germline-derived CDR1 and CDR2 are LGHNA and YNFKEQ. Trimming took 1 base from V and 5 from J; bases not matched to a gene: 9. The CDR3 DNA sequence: TGTGCCAGCAGCCAAGTCGGACTAGCGGGAGGGCCTAAGAACGAGCAGTACTTC. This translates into CASSQVGLAGGPKNEQYF.

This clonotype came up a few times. In DNA, the CDR3 is TGTGCCAGCTCACCGGCAGGACTAGCGGGAGGAAATGAGCAGTTCTTC. Its translation is CASSPAGLAGGNEQFF. This chain joins TRBV18 and TRBJ2-1, with TRBD2 matching over 14 bases. J lost 7 bases, V lost 3 bases, and 5 bases had no gene match. Germline-derived CDR1 and CDR2 are KGHSH and LQKENI. The CDR3 runs 16 residues.

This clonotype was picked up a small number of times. The CDR3 reads CASSRDSVSNEQFF. The DNA of the CDR3 is TGTGCCAGCAGCCGTGATTCAGTATCCAATGAGCAGTTCTTC. The V and J genes are TRBV7-9 and TRBJ2-1; D is undetermined. Trimming shortened V by 5 bases and J by 6 bases, and 14 bases separated the two germline ends. Looked up from germline, CDR1 is SEHNR and CDR2 is FQNEAQ (reference sequence). CDR3 length: 14 amino acids.

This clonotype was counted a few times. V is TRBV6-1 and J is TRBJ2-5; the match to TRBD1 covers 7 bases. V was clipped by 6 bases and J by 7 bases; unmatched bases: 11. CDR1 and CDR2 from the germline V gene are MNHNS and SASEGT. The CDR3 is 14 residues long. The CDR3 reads CASRPGQEKGTQYF. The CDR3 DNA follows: TGTGCCAGCAGACCCGGACAGGAAAAAGGGACCCAGTACTTC.

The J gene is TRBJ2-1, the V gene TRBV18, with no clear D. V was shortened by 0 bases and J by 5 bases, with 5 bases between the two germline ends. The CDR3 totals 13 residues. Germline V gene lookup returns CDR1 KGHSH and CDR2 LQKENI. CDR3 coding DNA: TGTGCCAGCTCACCACCGAACGACAATGAGCAGTTCTTC. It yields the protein CASSPPNDNEQFF.

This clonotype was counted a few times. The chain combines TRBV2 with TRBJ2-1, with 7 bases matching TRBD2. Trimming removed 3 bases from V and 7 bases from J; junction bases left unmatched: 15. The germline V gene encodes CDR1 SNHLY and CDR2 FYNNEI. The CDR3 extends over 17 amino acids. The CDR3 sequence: CASSDDGTTTSWNEQFF. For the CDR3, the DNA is TGTGCCAGCAGTGACGACGGGACTACAACCTCCTGGAATGAGCAGTTCTTC.

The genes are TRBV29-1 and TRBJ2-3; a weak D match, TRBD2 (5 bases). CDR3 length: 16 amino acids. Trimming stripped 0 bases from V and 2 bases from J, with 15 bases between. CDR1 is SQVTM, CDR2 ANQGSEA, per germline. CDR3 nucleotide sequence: TGCAGCGTTGAAGAAGGGAGCCGACGCCCCACAGATACGCAGTATTTT. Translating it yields CSVEEGSRRPTDTQYF.

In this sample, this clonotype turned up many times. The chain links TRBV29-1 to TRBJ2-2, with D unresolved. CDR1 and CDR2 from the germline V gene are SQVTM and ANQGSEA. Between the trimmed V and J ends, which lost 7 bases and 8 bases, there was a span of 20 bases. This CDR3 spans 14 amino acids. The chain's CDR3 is CSAGPPKGRGELFF. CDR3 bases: TGCAGCGCCGGCCCCCCCAAGGGCAGAGGGGAGCTGTTTTTT.

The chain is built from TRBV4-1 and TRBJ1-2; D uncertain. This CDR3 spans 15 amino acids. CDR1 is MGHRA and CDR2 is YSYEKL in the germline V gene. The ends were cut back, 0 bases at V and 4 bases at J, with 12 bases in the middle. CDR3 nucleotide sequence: TGCGCCAGCAGCCAAGATCGTCTGGAGCTCTATGGCTACACCTTC. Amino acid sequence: CASSQDRLELYGYTF.